A single sample is the source of the 21 T cell receptor beta chains below, sequenced in a study of cytomegalovirus exposure and HLA in healthy donors (dated by TCRdb to the late 2010s). Receptor libraries were prepared by the immunoSEQ multiplex PCR assay. A mixture of 60 forward primers for TCR Vbeta segments and 13 reverse primers for TCR Jbeta segments was used in the multiplex PCR. TCRdb's version of the immuneACCESS table is confined to in-frame rearrangements and falls short of the full clone set. An unresolved V gene accounts for under half of the shortfall where checked; the remainder is of unknown origin. For this sample the table gives some 100,000 clones, of which around 80% were detected only once. Over 3.5% of the sample is in the top ten clones. What was sequenced was PBMCs. These receptor sequences come from a woman aged 50 to 60 in good health and CMV-seropositive.

V gene TRBV5-6 combines with J gene TRBJ2-1; 9 positions agree with TRBD1. CDR1 SGHDT and CDR2 YYEEEE come from the germline V gene. V lost 3 bases, J lost 6 bases, and 7 bases stayed unmatched. This CDR3 is built from 15 residues. In DNA form, the CDR3 reads TGTGCCAGCAGCTGGGGTGGACAGGGGCGCAATGAGCAGTTCTTC. Its protein product is CASSWGGQGRNEQFF. Based on the CDR3 plus reference TRBV5-6 and TRBJ2-1, the full variable domain is DAGVTQSPTHLIKTRGQQVTLRCSPKSGHDTVSWYQQALGQGPQFIFQYYEEEERQRGNFPDRFSGHQFPNYSSELNVNALLLGDSALYLCASSWGGQGRNEQFFGPGTRLTVL.

The chain joins TRBV4-1 to TRBJ1-5; 8 bases match TRBD1. V gave up 3 bases and J gave up 7 bases; unmatched junction bases: 2. Germline V CDR1 and CDR2: MGHRA, YSYEKL. The CDR3 covers 13 residues. The CDR3: CASSQTGAQPQHF. The CDR3 nucleotides read TGCGCCAGCAGCCAGACAGGGGCCCAGCCCCAGCATTTT.

The genes are TRBV7-3 and TRBJ2-7; 11 positions agree with TRBD2. Germline V gene data show CDR1 as SGHTA and CDR2 as FQGTGA. The CDR3 is 14 residues long. V gave up 5 bases and J gave up 4 bases; unmatched junction bases: 4. CDR3: CASSVGTSGYEQYF. The DNA of the CDR3 is TGTGCCAGCAGCGTCGGGACTAGCGGTTACGAGCAGTACTTC. The full variable domain, in which reference TRBV7-3 and TRBJ2-7 provide the parts outside the CDR3, is GAGVSQTPSNKVTEKGKYVELRCDPISGHTALYWYRQSLGQGPEFLIYFQGTGAADDSGLPNDRFFAVRPEGSVSTLKIQRTERGDSAVYLCASSVGTSGYEQYFGPGTRLTVT.

This sequence joins TRBV25-1 and TRBJ2-7, with 7 bases identical to TRBD1. The trim removed 6 bases at V and 1 base at J, leaving 6 bases unmatched. The CDR3 totals 14 residues. Germline V gives CDR1 MGHDK, CDR2 SYGVNS. In DNA, the CDR3 is TGTGCCAGCAGGGAAACGGGACAGTCCTACGAGCAGTACTTC. Translation: CASRETGQSYEQYF.

The chain joins TRBV11-2 to TRBJ2-7, with 11 bases that match TRBD2. After removal of 2 bases from V and 3 bases from J, the junction contained 6 bases not matched to a gene. The CDR3 is 16 residues long. Germline V gene data show CDR1 as SGHAT and CDR2 as FQNNGV. The CDR3 nucleotides are TGTGCCAGCAGCTTACTAGCGGGAGGAACTCTCTACGAGCAGTACTTC. Translated: CASSLLAGGTLYEQYF.

This clone has just one count. The J gene is TRBJ1-2, the V gene TRBV9; TRBD1 might be the D (6 bases). There are 15 residues in the CDR3. Germline CDR1 SGDLS, CDR2 YYNGEE. V lost 0 bases and J lost 0, with 9 bases in between. This CDR3 reads CASSVDPGANYGYTF. The CDR3 DNA reads TGTGCCAGCAGCGTAGATCCAGGGGCTAACTATGGCTACACCTTC. The whole variable domain, filled in from reference TRBV9 and TRBJ1-2, reads DSGVTQTPKHLITATGQRVTLRCSPRSGDLSVYWYQQSLDQGLQFLIQYYNGEERAKGNILERFSAQQFPDLHSELNLSSLELGDSALYFCASSVDPGANYGYTFGSGTRLTVV.

The CDR3 nucleotides are TGTGCCAGCAGCTTAGGGAGAACCTACGAGCAGTACTTC. Translation gives CASSLGRTYEQYF. V is TRBV7-9 and J is TRBJ2-7; D call uncertain. CDR1 SEHNR and CDR2 FQNEAQ come from the germline V gene (reference sequence). The V and J ends lost 1 base and 2 bases respectively, with 6 bases between them. The CDR3 contains 13 residues.

The gene calls are TRBV7-8 and TRBJ1-4; 7 bases line up with TRBD1. CDR3 length equals 13 residues. The germline gives CDR1 SGHVS, CDR2 FQNEAQ. J gave up 8 bases and V 9 bases, and 9 bases lay outside the gene matches. CDR3: CASRVGTAEKLFF. As DNA, the CDR3 is TGTGCCAGTCGCGTGGGGACAGCCGAAAAACTGTTTTTT.

The chain is built from TRBV9 and TRBJ2-1; 12 bases line up with TRBD1. V shed 3 bases, J shed 4 bases, and the junction held 11 bases outside the gene matches. Germline lookup yields CDR1 SGDLS and CDR2 YYNGEE. The length of the CDR3 is 18 residues. The CDR3 DNA reads as TGTGCCAGCAGCGCCGGTCCCGGGACAGGGGGCGGATACAATGAGCAGTTCTTC. Protein: CASSAGPGTGGGYNEQFF.

The chain links TRBV2 to TRBJ2-5; 9 bases agree with TRBD2. V gave up 5 bases and J gave up 1 base; unmatched junction bases: 2. This CDR3 contains 14 residues. From germline, CDR1 is SNHLY and CDR2 FYNNEI. This chain's CDR3 is CASSSGGSQETQYF. The CDR3 DNA reads as TGTGCCAGCAGTAGCGGGGGGTCCCAAGAGACCCAGTACTTC.

The chain links TRBV27 to TRBJ1-1, with D possibly matching TRBD1 (6 bases). Germline V gives CDR1 MNHEY, CDR2 SMNVEV (reference sequence). The CDR3 totals 14 residues. With 7 bases removed from V and 4 bases from J, the gap between germline ends came to 16 bases. CDR3 bases: TGTGCCAGCAAACTACAAGGACAGACCACTGAAGCTTTCTTT. Protein product: CASKLQGQTTEAFF.

The chain is built from TRBV29-1 and TRBJ2-5; maybe TRBD1 (6 bases). The V gene's germline CDR1 is SQVTM and CDR2 ANQGSEA. The CDR3 has 14 residues. Trimming stripped 2 bases from V and 1 base from J, with 11 bases between. The CDR3 reads CSVERQGFQETQYF. The CDR3 DNA follows: TGCAGCGTTGAAAGGCAGGGGTTCCAAGAGACCCAGTACTTC.

The chain recombines TRBV11-2 with TRBJ2-4, with 9 nucleotides matching TRBD1. The CDR3 loop spans 13 amino acids. Germline-derived CDR1 and CDR2 are SGHAT and FQNNGV. V shed 6 bases, J shed 7 bases, and the junction held 4 bases outside the gene matches. CDR3 nucleotides: TGTGCCAGCAGAAGGACAGGGGAGAACATTCAGTACTTC. Translation gives CASRRTGENIQYF.

In this sample, this clone turned up a few times. An end of the junction does not agree with germline; a read error may underlie this. This chain links TRBV7-7 with TRBJ2-1; 8 nucleotides match TRBD2. The CDR3 spans 15 residues. Per germline, CDR1 SSHAT and CDR2 FNYEAQ (reference sequence). CDR3 protein: CASSSGRALYNEQFF. Here the CDR3 DNA reads TGTGCTAGCAGCTCCGGGAGGGCACTTTACAATGAGCAGTTCTTC.

This clone was found a few times. The chain employs TRBV9 and TRBJ2-1; 7 bases match TRBD2. Unmatched junction bases numbered 4, after V lost 0 bases and J lost 4 bases. The CDR3 spans 15 residues. Germline V gene sequence: CDR1 SGDLS, CDR2 YYNGEE. The CDR3 nucleotides are TGTGCCAGCAGCGTAGGCGGGAGAGAATACAATGAGCAGTTCTTC. Protein sequence: CASSVGGREYNEQFF.

The chain uses TRBV4-2 and TRBJ2-1; 7 bases are a match to TRBD2. Germline values: CDR1 LGHNA, CDR2 YNFKEQ. The CDR3 length is 15 residues. V was pared by 1 base and J by 7 bases, with 7 bases of the junction left unmatched. CDR3 protein: CASSQGNGLVNEQFF. CDR3 in DNA: TGTGCCAGCAGCCAAGGGAACGGACTAGTTAATGAGCAGTTCTTC.

The chain couples TRBV5-6 to TRBJ2-2; 9 bases map to TRBD1. The CDR3 contains 14 residues. Trimming removed 3 bases from V and 5 bases from J; junction bases left unmatched: 2. Looked up from germline, CDR1 is SGHDT and CDR2 is YYEEEE. This chain's CDR3 is CASSWDRATGELFF. Written as DNA, the CDR3 is TGTGCCAGCAGCTGGGACAGGGCGACCGGGGAGCTGTTTTTT.

The chain is built from TRBV18 and TRBJ1-2, with 9 bases identical to TRBD1. CDR3 length: 15 residues. Germline V gene sequence: CDR1 KGHSH, CDR2 LQKENI. V lost 2 bases and J lost 4; bases outside the gene matches: 5. The CDR3 reads CASSPWDREAYGYTF. The CDR3 DNA is TGTGCCAGCTCACCATGGGACAGGGAGGCCTATGGCTACACCTTC.

The J gene is TRBJ1-4, the V gene TRBV6-6, with TRBD1 matching over 8 bases. The J segment lost 8 bases and the V segment lost 6 bases, leaving 5 bases of the junction unmatched. The CDR3 runs to 13 residues. CDR1 MNHNY and CDR2 SVGAGI come from the germline V gene (reference sequence). This CDR3 is CASRLRDREKLFF. CDR3 nucleotides: TGTGCCAGCAGACTCCGGGACAGGGAAAAACTGTTTTTT.

This clone was seen just once. The chain is built from TRBV30 and TRBJ1-6; a weak D match, TRBD1 (5 bases). This CDR3 spans 14 amino acids. Trimming pared 4 bases from V and 7 bases from J, leaving 14 bases between. The germline V gene encodes CDR1 GTSNPN and CDR2 SVGIG (reference sequence). The CDR3 sequence is CAWKARDRNSPLHF. The CDR3 DNA is TGTGCCTGGAAAGCGCGAGACAGAAATTCACCCCTCCACTTT.

The chain uses TRBV21-1 and TRBJ1-5; the listed D gene, TRBD1, was not tested against the DNA. TRBV21-1 is a pseudogene locus. The CDR3 is 16 amino acids. As DNA, the CDR3 is TGTGCCAGCAGCAAAGCCGACCAGGGATCCGATCAGCCCCAGCATTTT. Residues: CASSKADQGSDQPQHF.